The entry below describes one T cell receptor (beta chain). This clone was recorded once. Which antigen it targets is not known. The sample holds no much larger clone one base away, and base qualities are not on file. The germline V gene (reference sequence) provides CDR1 MNHNY and CDR2 SVGAGI. The CDR3 measures 13 amino acids from cysteine to phenylalanine. Only CDR3 DNA is held: 39 bases, read in frame from base 1. V is reduced by 4 bases and J by 4 bases, leaving a spacing of 7 bases between them. This specimen comes from a study of T cell responses to AZD1222 COVID-19 vaccine (dated by TCRdb to the early 2020s). About the investigation overall: A total of 233 trial participants underwent TCR sequencing, of whom around 210 had received two doses of AZD1222 and about 26 had received two doses of the MenACWY control vaccine. Trial participants were enrolled by age into subgroups of 18-55, 56-69 and 70-plus years, and around 140, 26 and 57 TCR-sequenced participants, respectively, were included in these subgroups.

Broader findings and caveats from the paper: The whole spike protein was spanned by vaccine-associated CD4 TCRs, and dominant responses were seen in regions 160-218 and 743-854. Because no day 14 peak-response samples were available, the repertoires could be characterized only after the peak T cell response. Most participants were white British and females outnumbered males, and the authors suggested that clonal diversity may have been underestimated. Spike-specific TCR breadth and depth rose significantly after two AZD1222 doses compared with day 0 and with MenACWY recipients. Reportedly, almost half of the unique spike-specific TCRs recognized epitopes lying outside the regions that are mutated in the B.1.351 and B.1.1.7 variants. In the small 56-69-year group, the increase in depth fell short of significance, most likely because of low power. Conclusions about previously exposed vaccinees were limited because only a handful of AZD1222 recipients were SARS-CoV-2 seropositive at baseline.

The sample's time point label, decoded: about 28 days (+/-7) after the second vaccine dose. AZD1222 recipients given second doses at about 4 weeks or at about 12 weeks were pooled, since spike-specific TCR depth and breadth were not found to differ between the two schedules. Vaccinee samples came from UK trials COV001 and COV002, including a single-blind randomized controlled phase 2/3 trial of AZD1222 (ChAdOx1 nCoV-19) in healthy adults. For TCRbeta chain sequencing, PBMC samples from trial participants were taken at day 0 and at day 28 after the second dose. The CDR3 regions of human TCRbeta chains were analyzed by immunosequencing. Under the source paper's analysis protocol: Repertoire TCRs were checked for matches against a reference library of SARS-CoV-2-specific TCRs that had been generated using the MIRA antigen-specificity platform. Breadth was defined as the fraction of unique TCRs that were SARS-CoV-2-associated. Depth was defined as the fraction of total T cells that were SARS-CoV-2-associated. Using the MIRA data, every spike-specific TCR was mapped to the spike region that the TCR reacted to and assigned to either a CD4 or a CD8 class. Log10-transformed breadth and depth values were compared by one-way ANOVA with Sidak's multiple comparisons tests. The source is immuneACCESS, and TCRdb retained only in-frame sequences with V and J called. Part of the clones is not carried over; for the studies checked, unresolved V genes explain less than half of this, and the remainder is unexplained. V and J calls and clone size are given by that table; D and trimming were obtained from the DNA. The table for this sample lists some 150,000 clones; roughly 90% of them were counted only once. In total, the top ten clones hold roughly 3.3% of the sample.

This TCR was sampled from an adult who received the AZD1222 COVID-19 vaccine. The rearranged segments are TRBV6-6 and TRBJ1-4; a confident D gene designation cannot be given. The sequencing used peripheral blood, collected 28 days after the second AZD1222 dose. The CDR3 sequence is CASSSVDNEKLFF. The nucleotide sequence is TGTGCCAGCAGTTCGGTAGATAATGAAAAACTGTTTTTT.